This TCR beta chain stems from a study of beta chain features in type 1 diabetes. CD45RO/CCR7/CD25/CD127/CD95/CD27 sorting isolated CD4+ naive, central memory, regulatory and stem cell-like memory cells. Study conclusions and caveats: More deletions and fewer insertions at VDJ junctions were found in patients with type 1 diabetes. Naive, central memory and Treg TCRB repertoires appeared more alike in patients than in healthy donors.

In its sample, this clone was seen a few times. The antigen remains undetermined. What was sequenced were expressed TCRB transcripts, since all of the isolated RNA had been reverse transcribed. Libraries were prepared by immunoSEQ multiplex PCR; TCRdb keeps only in-frame clonotypes and omits some of them. The data show some 99,000 clones, roughly 40% seen once. This receptor was obtained from a woman between 18 and 30 years old in good health. The specimen was stem cell memory CD4+ T cells from blood.

The CDR3 region is CSASISNQPQHF. DNA for the CDR3: TGCAGCGCTAGTATTAGCAATCAGCCCCAGCATTTT. J is TRBJ1-5 and V is TRBV29-1, with D unresolved. CDR1 SQVTM and CDR2 ANQGSEA come from the germline V gene. The CDR3 spans 12 residues. V gave up 7 bases and J gave up 0 bases, with 7 bases separating them.